This T cell receptor (beta chain) comes out of a study of OX40 agonist ivuxolimab in advanced cancers. Overall study: Patients took ivuxolimab, an agonistic anti-OX40 (CD134) antibody. Whole-study findings and limits: Doses of 0.1 to 3.0 mg/kg were accompanied by clonal expansion of CD4+ and CD8+ blood T cells by week 6.

This clone was picked up one time. The antigen remains unidentified. Germline V gene lookup returns CDR1 SGHVS and CDR2 FQNEAQ. V dropped 1 base and J dropped 9; count of bases not matched to a gene: 14. This CDR3 comprises 18 residues. TCRdb's table, derived via immunoSEQ multiplex PCR, lists solely in-frame clones and lacks some. The table includes some 77,000 clones, 85% to 90% detected once. This sample comprised CD4+ or CD8+ T cells sorted from blood, obtained in a trial of the OX40 agonist ivuxolimab. This sequence originates from an adult with an advanced solid tumor such as melanoma, head and neck, liver or kidney cancer. The V call is TRBV7-8, the J call TRBJ2-1; 11 nucleotides align to TRBD2. Here the CDR3 DNA reads TGTGCCAGCAGCTTAGGCGCTATACTAGCGGGAGTCGCTCTTGAGCAGTTCTTC. Its translation: CASSLGAILAGVALEQFF.